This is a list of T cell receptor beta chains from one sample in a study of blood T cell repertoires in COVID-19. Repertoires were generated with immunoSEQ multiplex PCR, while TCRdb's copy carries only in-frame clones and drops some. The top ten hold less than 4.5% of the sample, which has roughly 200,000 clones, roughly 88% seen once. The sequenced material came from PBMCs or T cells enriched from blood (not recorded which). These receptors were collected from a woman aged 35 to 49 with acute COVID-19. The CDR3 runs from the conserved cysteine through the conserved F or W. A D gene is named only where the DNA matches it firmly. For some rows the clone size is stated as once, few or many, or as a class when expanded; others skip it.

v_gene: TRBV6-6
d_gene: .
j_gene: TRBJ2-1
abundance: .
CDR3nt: TGTGCCAGCAGTTACCGGGGAATTGAGCAGTTCTTC
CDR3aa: CASSYRGIEQFF

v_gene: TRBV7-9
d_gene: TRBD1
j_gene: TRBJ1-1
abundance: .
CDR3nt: TGTGCCAGCAGCATAAGATCCCCGGGACAGGAAAACACTGAAGCTTTCTTT
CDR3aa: CASSIRSPGQENTEAFF

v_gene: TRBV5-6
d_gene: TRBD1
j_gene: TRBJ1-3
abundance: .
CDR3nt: TGTGCCAGCAGCTTGGGACAGGGGTATTACTCTGGAAACACCATATATTTT
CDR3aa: CASSLGQGYYSGNTIYF

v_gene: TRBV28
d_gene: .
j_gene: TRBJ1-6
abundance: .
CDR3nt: TGTGCCAGCAGTTTATGGACACTGACTAATTCACCCCTCCACTTT
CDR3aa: CASSLWTLTNSPLHF

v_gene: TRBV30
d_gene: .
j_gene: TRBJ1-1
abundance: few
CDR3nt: TGTGCCTGGAGTGGCAGGGGGAACACTGAAGCTTTCTTT
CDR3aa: CAWSGRGNTEAFF

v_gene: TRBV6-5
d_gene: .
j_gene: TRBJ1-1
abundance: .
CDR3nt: TGTGCCAGCAGTTCAGGGTTAGTCGCTTTCTTT
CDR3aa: CASSSGLVAFF

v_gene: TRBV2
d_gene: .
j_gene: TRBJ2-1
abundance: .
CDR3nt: TGTGCCAGCACAGGCCCGTACAATGAGCAGTTCTTC
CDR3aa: CASTGPYNEQFF

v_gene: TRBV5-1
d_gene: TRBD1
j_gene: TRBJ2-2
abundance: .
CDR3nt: TGCGCCAGCAGCCCGAGGGACAGACTTTACACCGGGGAGCTGTTTTTT
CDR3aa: CASSPRDRLYTGELFF

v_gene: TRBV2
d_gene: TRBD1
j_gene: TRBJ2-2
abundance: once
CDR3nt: TGTGCCATCCTCCGTCAGGGGGCCACCGGGGAGCTGTTTTTT
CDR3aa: CAILRQGATGELFF

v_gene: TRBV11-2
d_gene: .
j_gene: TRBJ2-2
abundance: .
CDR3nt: TGTGCCAGCAGCTCCCCACCCCTGAGCACCGGGGAGCTGTTTTTT
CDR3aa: CASSSPPLSTGELFF

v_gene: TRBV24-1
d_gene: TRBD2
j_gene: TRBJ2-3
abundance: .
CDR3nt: TGTGCCACCAGTGACCCTAGCGGGGGGGCGGCAGATACGCAGTATTTT
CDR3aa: CATSDPSGGAADTQYF

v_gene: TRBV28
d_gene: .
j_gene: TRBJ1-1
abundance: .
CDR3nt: TGTGCCAGCAGTTTTGGAAGGGACTTTGAAGCTTTCTTT
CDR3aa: CASSFGRDFEAFF

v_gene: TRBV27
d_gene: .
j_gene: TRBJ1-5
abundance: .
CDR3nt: TGTGCCAGCCGGGCAGGGATAGTTCAGCCCCAGCTTTTT
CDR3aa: CASRAGIVQPQLF

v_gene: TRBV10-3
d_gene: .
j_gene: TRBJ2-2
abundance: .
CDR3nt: TGTGCCATCAGTAGAACTTCGGGACTCCCCCTGAACACCGGGGAGCTGTTTTTT
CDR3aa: CAISRTSGLPLNTGELFF

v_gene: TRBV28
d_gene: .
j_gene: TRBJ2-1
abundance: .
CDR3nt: TGTGCCAGCGGCTCCGAGGTGTCCAATGAGCAGTTCTTC
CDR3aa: CASGSEVSNEQFF

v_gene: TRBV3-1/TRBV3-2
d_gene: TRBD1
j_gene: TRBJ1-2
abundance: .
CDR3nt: TGTGCCAGCAGCAAATGGGACAGGGGTAACTATGGCTACACCTTC
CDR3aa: CASSKWDRGNYGYTF

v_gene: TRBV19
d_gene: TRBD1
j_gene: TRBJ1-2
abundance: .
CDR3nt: TGTGCCAGTAGTCCGTGGGACAGTGCCTTTTGGGGCTACACCTTC
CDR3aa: CASSPWDSAFWGYTF

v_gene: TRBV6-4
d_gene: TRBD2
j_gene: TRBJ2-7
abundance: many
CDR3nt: TGTGCCAGCAGTCCAGACCCGGCGGGGGGCAACGAGCAGTACTTC
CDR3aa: CASSPDPAGGNEQYF

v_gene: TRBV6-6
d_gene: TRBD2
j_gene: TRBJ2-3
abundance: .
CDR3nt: TGTGCCAGCAGTCATCCGGGACTACCTAGCCCCTTAACCTCATACTTAAACACAGATACGCAGTATTTT
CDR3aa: CASSHPGLPSPLTSYLNTDTQYF

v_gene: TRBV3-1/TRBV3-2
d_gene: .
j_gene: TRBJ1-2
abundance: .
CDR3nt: TGTGCCAGCACCCCGGGAGAGAGGGGTTTTGGCTACACCTTC
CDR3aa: CASTPGERGFGYTF

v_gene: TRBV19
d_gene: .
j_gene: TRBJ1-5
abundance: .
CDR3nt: TGTGCCAGTAGTATTCCCCAGGGCGTATATAGCAATCAGCCCCAGCATTTT
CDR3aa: CASSIPQGVYSNQPQHF

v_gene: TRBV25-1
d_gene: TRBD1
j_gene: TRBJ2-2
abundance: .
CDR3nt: TGTGCCAGCAGCACCGACAGGGTTCCCGGGGAGCTGTTTTTT
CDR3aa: CASSTDRVPGELFF

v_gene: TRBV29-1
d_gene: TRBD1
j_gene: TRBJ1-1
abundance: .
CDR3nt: TGCAGCGTTGCATTTGGACAGGGGGCTGAAGCTTTCTTT
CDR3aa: CSVAFGQGAEAFF

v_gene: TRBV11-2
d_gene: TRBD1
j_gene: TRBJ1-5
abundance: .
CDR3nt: TGTGCCAGCAGCCGGGACAGGGCAGGTTATCAGCCCCAGCATTTT
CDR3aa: CASSRDRAGYQPQHF

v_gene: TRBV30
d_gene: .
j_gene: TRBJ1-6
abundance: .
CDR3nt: TGTGCCTGGACGTCAACTTTTAATTCACCCCTCCACTTT
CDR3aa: CAWTSTFNSPLHF

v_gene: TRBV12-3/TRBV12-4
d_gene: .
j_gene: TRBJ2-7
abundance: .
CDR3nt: TGTGCCAGCAGTTCCTCTGGGAGGGAGCAGTACTTC
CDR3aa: CASSSSGREQYF

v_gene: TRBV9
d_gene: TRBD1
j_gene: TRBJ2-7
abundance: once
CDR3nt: TGTGCCAGCAGCGCGACAGACAGGGGGCCTTCCTACGAGCAGTACTTC
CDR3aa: CASSATDRGPSYEQYF

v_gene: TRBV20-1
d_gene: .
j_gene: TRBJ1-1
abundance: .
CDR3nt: TGCAGTGCAAAAGGACAGCTTGAAGCTTTCTTT
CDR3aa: CSAKGQLEAFF

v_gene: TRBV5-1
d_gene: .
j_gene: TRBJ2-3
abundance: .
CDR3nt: TGCGCCAGCAGAGAGGGTCCTAGCACAGATACGCAGTATTTT
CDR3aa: CASREGPSTDTQYF

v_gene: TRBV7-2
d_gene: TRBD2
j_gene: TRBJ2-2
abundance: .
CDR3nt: TGTGCCAGCAGCCGGGGGGGCTCTGGCACCGGGGAGCTGTTTTTT
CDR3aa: CASSRGGSGTGELFF

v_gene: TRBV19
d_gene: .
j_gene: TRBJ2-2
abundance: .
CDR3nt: TGTGCCAGTAGTCGTCGGTCTTACACCGGGGAGCTGTTTTTT
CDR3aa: CASSRRSYTGELFF

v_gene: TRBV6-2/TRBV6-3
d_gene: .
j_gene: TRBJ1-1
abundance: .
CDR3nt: TGTGCCAGCAGTGCGGGCTATGAAGCTTTCTTT
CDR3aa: CASSAGYEAFF

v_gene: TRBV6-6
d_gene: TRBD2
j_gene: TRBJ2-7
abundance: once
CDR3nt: TGTGCCAGCAGTCGATTGGGCGGGGGGGTCTCCTACGAGCAGTACTTC
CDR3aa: CASSRLGGGVSYEQYF

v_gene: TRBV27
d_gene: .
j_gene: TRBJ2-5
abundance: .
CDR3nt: TGTGCCAGCAGTTTTCTAGGGGTCGGAGAGACCCAGTACTTC
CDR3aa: CASSFLGVGETQYF